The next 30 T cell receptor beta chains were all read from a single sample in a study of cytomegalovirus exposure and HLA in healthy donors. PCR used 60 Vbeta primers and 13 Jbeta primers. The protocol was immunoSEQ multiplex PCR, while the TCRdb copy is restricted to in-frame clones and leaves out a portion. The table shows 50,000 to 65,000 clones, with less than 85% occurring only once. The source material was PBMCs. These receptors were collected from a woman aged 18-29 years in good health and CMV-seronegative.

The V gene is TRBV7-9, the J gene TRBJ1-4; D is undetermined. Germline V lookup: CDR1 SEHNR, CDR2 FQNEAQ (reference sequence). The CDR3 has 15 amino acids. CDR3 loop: CALSGNIRTNEKLFF. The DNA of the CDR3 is TGTGCGTTGTCGGGGAATATAAGAACTAATGAAAAACTGTTTTTT.

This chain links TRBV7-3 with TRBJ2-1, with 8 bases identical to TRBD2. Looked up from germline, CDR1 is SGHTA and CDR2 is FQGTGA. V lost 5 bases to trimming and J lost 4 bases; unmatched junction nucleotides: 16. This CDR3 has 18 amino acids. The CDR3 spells CASSPQGRAGGVYNEQFF. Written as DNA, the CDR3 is TGTGCCAGCAGCCCCCAGGGGAGGGCGGGAGGTGTATACAATGAGCAGTTCTTC.

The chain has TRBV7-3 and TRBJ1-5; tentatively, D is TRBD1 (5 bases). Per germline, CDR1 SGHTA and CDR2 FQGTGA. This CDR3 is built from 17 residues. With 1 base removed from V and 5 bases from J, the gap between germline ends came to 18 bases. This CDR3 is CASSLRRDDDIDQPQHF. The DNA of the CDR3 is TGTGCCAGCAGCTTAAGGCGGGACGACGACATCGATCAGCCCCAGCATTTT.

The CDR3 region has the DNA TGTGCCAGCAGGACGGGGATTAACTATGGCTACACCTTC. This gives the protein CASRTGINYGYTF. The genes are TRBV27 and TRBJ1-2; no reliable D call. The CDR3 totals 13 residues. CDR1 and CDR2 (germline): MNHEY, SMNVEV (reference sequence). V was cut by 6 bases and J by 1 base, with 9 bases left in between.

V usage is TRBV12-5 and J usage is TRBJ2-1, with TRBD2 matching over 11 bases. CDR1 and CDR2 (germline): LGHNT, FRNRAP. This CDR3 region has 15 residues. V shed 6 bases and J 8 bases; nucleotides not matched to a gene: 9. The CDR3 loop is CASGHSGRALDEQFF. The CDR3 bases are TGTGCTAGTGGCCATAGCGGGAGGGCTTTGGATGAGCAGTTCTTC.

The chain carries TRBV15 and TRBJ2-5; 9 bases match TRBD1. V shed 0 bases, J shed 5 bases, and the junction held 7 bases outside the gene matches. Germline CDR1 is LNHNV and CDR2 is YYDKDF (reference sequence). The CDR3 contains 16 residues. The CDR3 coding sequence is TGTGCCACCAGCAGAGAAAGGGACAGGGTGGAGGAGACCCAGTACTTC. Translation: CATSRERDRVEETQYF.

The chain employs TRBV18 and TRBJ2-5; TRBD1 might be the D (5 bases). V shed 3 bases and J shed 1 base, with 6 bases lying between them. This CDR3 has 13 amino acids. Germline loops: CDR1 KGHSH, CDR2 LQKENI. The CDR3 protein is CASSPDSQETQYF. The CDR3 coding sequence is TGTGCCAGCTCACCCGACAGCCAAGAGACCCAGTACTTC.

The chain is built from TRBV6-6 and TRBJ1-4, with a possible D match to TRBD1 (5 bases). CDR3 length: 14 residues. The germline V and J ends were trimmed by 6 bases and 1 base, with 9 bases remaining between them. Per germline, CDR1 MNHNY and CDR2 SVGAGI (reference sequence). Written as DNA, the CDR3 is TGTGCCAGCAGACAGGAGATAACTAATGAAAAACTGTTTTTT. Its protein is CASRQEITNEKLFF.

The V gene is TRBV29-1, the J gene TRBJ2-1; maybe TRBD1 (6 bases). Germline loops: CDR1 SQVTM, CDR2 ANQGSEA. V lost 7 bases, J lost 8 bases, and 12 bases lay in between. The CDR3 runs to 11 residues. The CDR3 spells CSARRGDEQFF. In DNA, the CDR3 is TGCAGCGCGCGCAGGGGCGATGAGCAGTTCTTC.

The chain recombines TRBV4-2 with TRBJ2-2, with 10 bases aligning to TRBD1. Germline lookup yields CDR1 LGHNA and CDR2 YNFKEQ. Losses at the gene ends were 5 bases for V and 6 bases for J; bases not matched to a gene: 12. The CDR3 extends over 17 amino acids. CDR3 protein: CASSLSPTGGASGELFF. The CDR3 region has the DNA TGTGCCAGCAGCTTGAGCCCGACAGGGGGCGCGTCCGGGGAGCTGTTTTTT.

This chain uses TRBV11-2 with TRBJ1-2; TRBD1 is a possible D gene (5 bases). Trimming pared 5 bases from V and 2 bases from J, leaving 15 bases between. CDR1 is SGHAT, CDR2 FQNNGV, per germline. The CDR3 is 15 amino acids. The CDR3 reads CASSPPGRVNYGYTF. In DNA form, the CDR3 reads TGTGCCAGCAGCCCCCCCGGCAGGGTAAACTATGGCTACACCTTC.

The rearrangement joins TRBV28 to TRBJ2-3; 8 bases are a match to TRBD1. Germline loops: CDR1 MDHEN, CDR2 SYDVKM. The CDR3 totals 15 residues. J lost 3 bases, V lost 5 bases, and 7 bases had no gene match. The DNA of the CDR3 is TGTGCCAGCAGTCCTTGGACAGGGACGACAGATACGCAGTATTTT. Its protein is CASSPWTGTTDTQYF.

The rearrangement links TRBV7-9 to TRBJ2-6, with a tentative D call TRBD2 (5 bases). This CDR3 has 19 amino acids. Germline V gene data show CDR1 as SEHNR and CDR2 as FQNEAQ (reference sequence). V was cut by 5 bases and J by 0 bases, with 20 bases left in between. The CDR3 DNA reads TGTGCCAGCAGCCGGCCGGGAAGGGCTGCCACCTCTGGGGCCAACGTCCTGACTTTC. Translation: CASSRPGRAATSGANVLTF.

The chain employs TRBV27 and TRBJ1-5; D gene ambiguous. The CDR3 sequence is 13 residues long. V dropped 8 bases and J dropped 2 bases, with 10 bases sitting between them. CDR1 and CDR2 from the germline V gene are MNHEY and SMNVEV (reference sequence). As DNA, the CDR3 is TGTGCCAGCTCTCGTGTCGGCAATCAGCCCCAGCATTTT. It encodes CASSRVGNQPQHF.

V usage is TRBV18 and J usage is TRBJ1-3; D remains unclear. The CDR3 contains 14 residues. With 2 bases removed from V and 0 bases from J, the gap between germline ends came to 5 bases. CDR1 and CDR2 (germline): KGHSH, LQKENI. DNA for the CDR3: TGTGCCAGCTCACCAGGGAGCTCTGGAAACACCATATATTTT. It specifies CASSPGSSGNTIYF.

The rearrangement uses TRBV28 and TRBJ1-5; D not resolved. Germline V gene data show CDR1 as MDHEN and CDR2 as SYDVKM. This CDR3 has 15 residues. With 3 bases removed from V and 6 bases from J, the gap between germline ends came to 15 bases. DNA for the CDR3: TGTGCCAGCAGTTTTGAGGAGGGAGGTGCTCAGCCCCAGCATTTT. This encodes CASSFEEGGAQPQHF. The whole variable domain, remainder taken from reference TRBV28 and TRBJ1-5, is DVKVTQSSRYLVKRTGEKVFLECVQDMDHENMFWYRQDPGLGLRLIYFSYDVKMKEKGDIPEGYSVSREKKERFSLILESASTNQTSMYLCASSFEEGGAQPQHFGDGTRLSIL.

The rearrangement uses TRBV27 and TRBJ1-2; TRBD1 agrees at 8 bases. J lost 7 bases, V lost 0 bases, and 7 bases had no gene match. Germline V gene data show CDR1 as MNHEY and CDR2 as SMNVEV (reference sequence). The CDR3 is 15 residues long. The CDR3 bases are TGTGCCAGCAGTTTATCAGGACAGGGTCAGGGTGGCTACACCTTC. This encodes CASSLSGQGQGGYTF.

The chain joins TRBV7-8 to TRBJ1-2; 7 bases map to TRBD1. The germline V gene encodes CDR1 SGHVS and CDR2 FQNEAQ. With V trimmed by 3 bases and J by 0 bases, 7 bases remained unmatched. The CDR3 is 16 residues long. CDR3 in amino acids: CASSFDRAQTNYGYTF. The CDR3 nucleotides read TGTGCCAGCAGCTTTGACAGGGCCCAAACTAACTATGGCTACACCTTC.

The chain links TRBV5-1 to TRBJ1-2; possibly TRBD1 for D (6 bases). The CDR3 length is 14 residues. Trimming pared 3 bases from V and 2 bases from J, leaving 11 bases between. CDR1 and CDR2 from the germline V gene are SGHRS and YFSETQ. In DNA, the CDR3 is TGCGCCAGCAGCTCCGGGACATCAAACTATGGCTACACCTTC. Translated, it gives CASSSGTSNYGYTF.

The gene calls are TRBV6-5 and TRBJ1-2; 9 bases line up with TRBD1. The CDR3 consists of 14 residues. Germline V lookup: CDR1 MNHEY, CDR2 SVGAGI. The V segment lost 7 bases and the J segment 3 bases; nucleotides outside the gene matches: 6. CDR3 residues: CASTATGGYYGYTF. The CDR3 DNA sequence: TGTGCCAGCACCGCCACAGGGGGCTACTATGGCTACACCTTC.

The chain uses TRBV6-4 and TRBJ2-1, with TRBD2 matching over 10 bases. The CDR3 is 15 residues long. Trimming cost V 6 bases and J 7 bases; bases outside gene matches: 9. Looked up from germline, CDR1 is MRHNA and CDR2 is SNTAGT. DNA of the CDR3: TGTGCCAGCAGCTTCCTAGCGGGAGAGCCGAATGAGCAGTTCTTC. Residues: CASSFLAGEPNEQFF.

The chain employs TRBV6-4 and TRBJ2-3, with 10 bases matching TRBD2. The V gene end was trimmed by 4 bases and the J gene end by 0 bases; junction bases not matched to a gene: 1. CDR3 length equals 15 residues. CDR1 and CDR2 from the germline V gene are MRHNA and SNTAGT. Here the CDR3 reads CASSGLAGSTDTQYF. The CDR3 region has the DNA TGTGCCAGCAGTGGACTAGCGGGTAGCACAGATACGCAGTATTTT.

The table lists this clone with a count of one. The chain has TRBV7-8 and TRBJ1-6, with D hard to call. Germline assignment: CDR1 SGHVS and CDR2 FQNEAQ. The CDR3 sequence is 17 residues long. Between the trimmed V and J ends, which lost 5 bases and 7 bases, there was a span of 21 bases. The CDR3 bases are TGTGCCAGCAGCCCGATGGGTGGGAGGCCTTCAAATTCACCCCTCCACTTT. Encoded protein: CASSPMGGRPSNSPLHF.

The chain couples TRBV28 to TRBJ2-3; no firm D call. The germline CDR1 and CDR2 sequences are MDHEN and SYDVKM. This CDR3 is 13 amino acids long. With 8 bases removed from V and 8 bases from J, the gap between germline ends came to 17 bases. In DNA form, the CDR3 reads TGTGCCAGCCTAGGATCACCCTCGGGTACGCAGTATTTT. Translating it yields CASLGSPSGTQYF.

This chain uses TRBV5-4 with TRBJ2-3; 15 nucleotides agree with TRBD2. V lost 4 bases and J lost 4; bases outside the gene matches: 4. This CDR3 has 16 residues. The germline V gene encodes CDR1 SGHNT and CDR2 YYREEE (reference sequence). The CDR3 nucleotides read TGTGCCAGCAGCAGGGGACTAGCGGGAGGAGCAGATACGCAGTATTTT. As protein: CASSRGLAGGADTQYF.

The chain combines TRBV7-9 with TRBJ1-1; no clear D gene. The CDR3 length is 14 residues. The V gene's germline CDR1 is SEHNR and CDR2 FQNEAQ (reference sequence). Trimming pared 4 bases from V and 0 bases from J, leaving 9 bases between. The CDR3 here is CASSSSGMNTEAFF. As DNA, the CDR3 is TGTGCCAGCAGCTCGTCAGGTATGAACACTGAAGCTTTCTTT.

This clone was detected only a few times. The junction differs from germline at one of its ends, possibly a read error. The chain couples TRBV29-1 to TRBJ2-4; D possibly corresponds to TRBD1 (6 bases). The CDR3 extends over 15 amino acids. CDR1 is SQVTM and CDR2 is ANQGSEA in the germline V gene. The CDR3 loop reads CSVAWGPEAKNSQYF. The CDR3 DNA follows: TGCAGCGTTGCTTGGGGGCCGGAGGCCAAAAACAGTCAGTACTTC. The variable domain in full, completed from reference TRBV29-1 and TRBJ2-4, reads SAVISQKPSRDICQRGTSLTIQCQVDSQVTMMFWYRQQPGQSLTLIATANQGSEATYESGFVIDKFPISRPNLTFSTLTVSNMSPEDSSIYLCSVAWGPEAKNSQYFGAGTRLSVL.

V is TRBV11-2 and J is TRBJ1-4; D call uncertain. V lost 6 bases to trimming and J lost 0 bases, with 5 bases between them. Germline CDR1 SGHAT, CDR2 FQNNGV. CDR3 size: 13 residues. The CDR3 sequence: CASSRATNEKLFF. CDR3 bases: TGTGCCAGCAGTCGAGCAACTAATGAAAAACTGTTTTTT.

CDR3 in DNA: TGCAGCGTCGGCCCAGGACAGGGGATTGAAGCTTTCTTT. As protein: CSVGPGQGIEAFF. This chain connects TRBV29-1 to TRBJ1-1; 9 bases map to TRBD1. The CDR3 covers 13 residues. V shed 6 bases, J shed 7 bases, and the junction held 9 bases outside the gene matches. The germline V gene encodes CDR1 SQVTM and CDR2 ANQGSEA.

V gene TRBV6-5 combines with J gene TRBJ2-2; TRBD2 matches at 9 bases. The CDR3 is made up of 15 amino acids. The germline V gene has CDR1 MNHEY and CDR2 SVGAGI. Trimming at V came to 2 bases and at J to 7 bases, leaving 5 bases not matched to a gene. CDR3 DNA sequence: TGTGCCAGCAGTTACGGCGGGAGGGCCCTCGGGGAGCTGTTTTTT. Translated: CASSYGGRALGELFF.